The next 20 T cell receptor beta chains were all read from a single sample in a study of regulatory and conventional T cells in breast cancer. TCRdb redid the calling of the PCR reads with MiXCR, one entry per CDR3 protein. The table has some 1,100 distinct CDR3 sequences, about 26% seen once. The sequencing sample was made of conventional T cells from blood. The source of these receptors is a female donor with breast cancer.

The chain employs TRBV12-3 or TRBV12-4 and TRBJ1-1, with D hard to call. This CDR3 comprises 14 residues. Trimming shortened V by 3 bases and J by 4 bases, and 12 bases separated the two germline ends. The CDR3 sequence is CASSFGRSITEAFF. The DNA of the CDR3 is TGTGCCAGCAGTTTCGGGCGGTCGATCACTGAAGCTTTCTTT.

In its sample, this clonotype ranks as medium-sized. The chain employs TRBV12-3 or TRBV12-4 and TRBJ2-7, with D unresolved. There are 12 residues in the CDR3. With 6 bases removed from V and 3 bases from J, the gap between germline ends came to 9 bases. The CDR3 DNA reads TGTGCCAGCAGCCTCCAAATCTACGAGCAGTACTTC. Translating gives CASSLQIYEQYF.

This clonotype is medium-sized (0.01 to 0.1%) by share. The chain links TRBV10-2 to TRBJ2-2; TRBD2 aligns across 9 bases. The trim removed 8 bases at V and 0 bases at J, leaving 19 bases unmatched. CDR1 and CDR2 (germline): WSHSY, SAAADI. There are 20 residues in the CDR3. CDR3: CASFAYPDRQRGANTGELFF. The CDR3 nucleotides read TGCGCCAGCTTCGCCTATCCCGATCGACAGCGGGGGGCGAACACCGGGGAGCTGTTTTTT.

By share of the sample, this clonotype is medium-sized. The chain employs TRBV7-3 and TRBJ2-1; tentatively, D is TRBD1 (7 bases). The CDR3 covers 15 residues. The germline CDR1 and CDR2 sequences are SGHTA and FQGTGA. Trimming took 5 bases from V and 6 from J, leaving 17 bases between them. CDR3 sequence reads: CASSPQGGAINEQFF. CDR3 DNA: TGTGCCAGCAGCCCCCAGGGGGGCGCAATCAATGAGCAGTTCTTC. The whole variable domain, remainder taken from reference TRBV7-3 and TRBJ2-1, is GAGVSQTPSNKVTEKGKYVELRCDPISGHTALYWYRQSLGQGPEFLIYFQGTGAADDSGLPNDRFFAVRPEGSVSTLKIQRTERGDSAVYLCASSPQGGAINEQFFGPGTRLTVL.

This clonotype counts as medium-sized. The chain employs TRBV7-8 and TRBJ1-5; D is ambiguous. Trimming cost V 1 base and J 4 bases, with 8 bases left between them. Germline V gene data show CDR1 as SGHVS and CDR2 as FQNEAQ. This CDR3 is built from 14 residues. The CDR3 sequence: CASSLDVGNQPQHF. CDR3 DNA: TGTGCCAGCAGCTTAGACGTCGGAAATCAGCCCCAGCATTTT.

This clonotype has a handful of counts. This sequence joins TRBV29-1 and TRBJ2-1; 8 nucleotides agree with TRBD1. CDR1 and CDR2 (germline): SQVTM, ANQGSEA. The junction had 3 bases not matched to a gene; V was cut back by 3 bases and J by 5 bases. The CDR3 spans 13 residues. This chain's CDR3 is CSVDRGPHNEQFF. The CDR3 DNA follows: TGCAGCGTTGACAGGGGGCCTCACAATGAGCAGTTCTTC.

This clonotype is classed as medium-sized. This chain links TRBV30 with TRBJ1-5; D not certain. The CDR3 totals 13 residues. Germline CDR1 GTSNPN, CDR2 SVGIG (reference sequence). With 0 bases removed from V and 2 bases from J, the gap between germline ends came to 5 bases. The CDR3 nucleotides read TGTGCCTGGAGTGTGCAGGGCAATCAGCCCCAGCATTTT. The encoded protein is CAWSVQGNQPQHF.

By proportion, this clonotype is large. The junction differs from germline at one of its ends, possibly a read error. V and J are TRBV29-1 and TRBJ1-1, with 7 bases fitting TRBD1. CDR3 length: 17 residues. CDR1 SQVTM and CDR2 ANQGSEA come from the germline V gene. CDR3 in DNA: TGCAACGTTGAAGACCTGGGACAGCCAATGTCGTACACTGAAGCTTTCTTT. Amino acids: CNVEDLGQPMSYTEAFF. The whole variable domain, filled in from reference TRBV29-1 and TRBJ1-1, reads SAVISQKPSRDICQRGTSLTIQCQVDSQVTMMFWYRQQPGQSLTLIATANQGSEATYESGFVIDKFPISRPNLTFSTLTVSNMSPEDSSIYLCNVEDLGQPMSYTEAFFGQGTRLTVV.

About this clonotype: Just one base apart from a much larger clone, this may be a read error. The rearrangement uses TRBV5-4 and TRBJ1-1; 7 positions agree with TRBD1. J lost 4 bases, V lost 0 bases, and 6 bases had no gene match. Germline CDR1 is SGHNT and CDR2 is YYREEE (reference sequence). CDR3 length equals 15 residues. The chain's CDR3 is CASSLEGGRSTEAFF. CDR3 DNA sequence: TGTGCCAGCAGCTTGGAAGGGGGCCGGAGCACTGAAGCTTTCTTT.

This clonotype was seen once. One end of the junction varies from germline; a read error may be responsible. CDR3 amino acids: CAGSERAAKAFF. As DNA, the CDR3 is TGTGCCGGCAGTGAACGAGCGGCGAAAGCTTTCTTT. V and J are TRBV2 and TRBJ1-1; D unresolved. This CDR3 comprises 12 residues. The germline CDR1 and CDR2 sequences are SNHLY and FYNNEI.

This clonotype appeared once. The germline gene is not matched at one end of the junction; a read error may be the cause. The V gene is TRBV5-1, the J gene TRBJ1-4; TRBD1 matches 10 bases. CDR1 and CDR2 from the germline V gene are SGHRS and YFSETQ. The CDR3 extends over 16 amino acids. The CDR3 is CAGSLKGQGTGEKLFF. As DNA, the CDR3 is TGCGCCGGCAGCTTGAAGGGACAGGGGACAGGGGAAAAACTGTTTTTT.

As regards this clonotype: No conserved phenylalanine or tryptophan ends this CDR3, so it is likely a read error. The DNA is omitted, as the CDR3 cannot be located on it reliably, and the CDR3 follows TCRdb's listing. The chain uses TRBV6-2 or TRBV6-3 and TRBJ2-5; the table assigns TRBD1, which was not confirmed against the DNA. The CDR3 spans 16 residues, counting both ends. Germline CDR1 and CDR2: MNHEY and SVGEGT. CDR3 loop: CASSYRGGAGRETQDG.

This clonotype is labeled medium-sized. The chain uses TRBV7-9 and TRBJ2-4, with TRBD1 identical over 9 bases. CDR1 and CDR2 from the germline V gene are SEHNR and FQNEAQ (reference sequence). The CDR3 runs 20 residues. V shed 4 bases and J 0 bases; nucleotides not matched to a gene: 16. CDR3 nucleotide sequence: TGTGCCAGCAGCTCCCGGGGGGACCACAGGGGGCGCGGAGCCAAAAACATTCAGTACTTC. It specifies CASSSRGDHRGRGAKNIQYF.

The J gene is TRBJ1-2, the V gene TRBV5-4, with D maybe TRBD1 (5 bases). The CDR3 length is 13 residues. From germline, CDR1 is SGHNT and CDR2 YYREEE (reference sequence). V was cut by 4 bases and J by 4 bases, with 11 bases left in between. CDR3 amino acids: CASSREGLYGYTF. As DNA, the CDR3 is TGTGCCAGCAGCAGGGAGGGACTCTATGGCTACACCTTC. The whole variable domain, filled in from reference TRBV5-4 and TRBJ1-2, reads ETGVTQSPTHLIKTRGQQVTLRCSSQSGHNTVSWYQQALGQGPQFIFQYYREEENGRGNFPPRFSGLQFPNYSSELNVNALELDDSALYLCASSREGLYGYTFGSGTRLTVV.

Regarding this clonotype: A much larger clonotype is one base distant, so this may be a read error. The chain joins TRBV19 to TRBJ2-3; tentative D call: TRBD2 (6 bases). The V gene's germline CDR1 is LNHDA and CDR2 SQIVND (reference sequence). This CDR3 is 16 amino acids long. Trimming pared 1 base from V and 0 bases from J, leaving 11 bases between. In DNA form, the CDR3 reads TGTGCCAGTAGTATAGGTTTGGCGGGGAGCACAGATACGCAGTATTTT. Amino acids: CASSIGLAGSTDTQYF.

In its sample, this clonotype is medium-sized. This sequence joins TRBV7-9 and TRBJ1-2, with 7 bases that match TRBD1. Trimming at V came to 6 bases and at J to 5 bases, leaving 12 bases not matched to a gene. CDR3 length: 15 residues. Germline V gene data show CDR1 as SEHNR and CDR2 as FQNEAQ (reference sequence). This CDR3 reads CASSRDRDIGYGYTF. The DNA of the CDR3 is TGTGCCAGCAGTCGAGACAGGGATATCGGTTATGGCTACACCTTC.

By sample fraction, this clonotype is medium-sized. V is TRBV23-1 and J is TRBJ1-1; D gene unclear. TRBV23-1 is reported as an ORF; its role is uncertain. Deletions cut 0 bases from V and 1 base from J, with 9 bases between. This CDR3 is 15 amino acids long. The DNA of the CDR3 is TGCGCCAGCAGTCAATCAAGACATACGAACACTGAAGCTTTCTTT. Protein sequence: CASSQSRHTNTEAFF.

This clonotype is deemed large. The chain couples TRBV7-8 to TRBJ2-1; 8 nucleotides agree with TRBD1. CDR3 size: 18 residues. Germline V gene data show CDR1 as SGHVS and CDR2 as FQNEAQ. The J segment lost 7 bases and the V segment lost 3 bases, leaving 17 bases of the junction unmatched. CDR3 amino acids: CASSFGQGPGRGSNEQFF. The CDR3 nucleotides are TGTGCCAGCAGCTTTGGACAGGGCCCTGGCAGAGGTAGTAATGAGCAGTTCTTC.

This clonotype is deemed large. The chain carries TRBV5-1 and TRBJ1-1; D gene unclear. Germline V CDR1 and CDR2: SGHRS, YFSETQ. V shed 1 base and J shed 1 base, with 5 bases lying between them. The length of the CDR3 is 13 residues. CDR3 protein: CASSLLRNTEAFF. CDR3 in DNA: TGCGCCAGCAGCTTGCTGAGGAACACTGAAGCTTTCTTT.

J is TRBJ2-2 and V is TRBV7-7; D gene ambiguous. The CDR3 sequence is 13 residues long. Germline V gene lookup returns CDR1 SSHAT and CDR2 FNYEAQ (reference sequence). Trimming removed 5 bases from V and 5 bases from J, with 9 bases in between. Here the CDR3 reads CASSQTVTGELFF. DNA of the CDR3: TGTGCCAGCAGCCAGACGGTTACCGGGGAGCTGTTTTTT. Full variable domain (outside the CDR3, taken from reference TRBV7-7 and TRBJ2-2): GAGVSQSPRYKVTKRGQDVTLRCDPISSHATLYWYQQALGQGPEFLTYFNYEAQPDKSGLPSDRFSAERPEGSISTLTIQRTEQRDSAMYRCASSQTVTGELFFGEGSRLTVL.